What follows are 21 T cell receptor beta chains derived from one specimen sequenced in a study of graft-versus-host responses after intestinal transplantation. Their cognate antigens are unknown. Assay used: immunoSEQ multiplex PCR; TCRdb lists only in-frame clones, some missing. The table shows about 90,000 clones, with over 80% occurring only once. The source material was unstimulated CD8+ T cells sorted from spleen or lymph node cells, sampled before intestinal transplant. The source of these receptors is a human donor who received an intestinal transplant.

This clone has only a few counts. J is TRBJ1-3 and V is TRBV12-5; no reliable D call. Germline V lookup: CDR1 LGHNT, CDR2 FRNRAP. CDR3 length: 16 residues. Trimming shortened V by 2 bases and J by 0 bases, and 11 bases separated the two germline ends. The CDR3 region is CASGLPRPFSGNTIYF. In nucleotides, the CDR3 is TGTGCTAGTGGTTTGCCTCGGCCCTTCTCTGGAAACACCATATATTTT.

The gene calls are TRBV28 and TRBJ1-5; D might be TRBD1 (5 bases). Looked up from germline, CDR1 is MDHEN and CDR2 is SYDVKM. Trimming took off 3 bases at V and 4 bases at J, with 13 bases between the two ends. The length of the CDR3 is 15 residues. The CDR3 spells CASSFETGVNQPQHF. The CDR3, as DNA: TGTGCCAGCAGTTTCGAGACGGGGGTGAATCAGCCCCAGCATTTT.

This clone was counted once. This chain connects TRBV6-1 to TRBJ2-3; weak D call: TRBD2 (6 bases). The ends were cut back, 6 bases at V and 1 base at J, with 11 bases in the middle. The germline V gene has CDR1 MNHNS and CDR2 SASEGT. The CDR3 length is 14 residues. CDR3 sequence (DNA): TGTGCCAGCAGCGGAGGGACGGGCACAGATACGCAGTATTTT. This gives the protein CASSGGTGTDTQYF.

This clone was observed once. The rearrangement links TRBV4-1 to TRBJ1-5; D is perhaps TRBD1 (5 bases). V lost 5 bases to trimming and J lost 6 bases, with 17 bases between them. There are 15 residues in the CDR3. Per the germline V gene, CDR1 is MGHRA and CDR2 is YSYEKL. The CDR3 sequence is CASSSISGKGQPQHF. CDR3 nucleotide sequence: TGCGCCAGCAGCTCAATCTCAGGGAAGGGTCAGCCCCAGCATTTT.

The chain employs TRBV19 and TRBJ1-1; D not resolved. CDR1 LNHDA and CDR2 SQIVND come from the germline V gene (reference sequence). Trimming pared 9 bases from V and 2 bases from J, leaving 10 bases between. CDR3 size: 12 residues. DNA of the CDR3: TGTGCCAGACCTCCCCCTAACACTGAAGCTTTCTTT. Translated: CARPPPNTEAFF.

V and J are TRBV27 and TRBJ1-3; possibly TRBD1 for D (5 bases). Germline CDR1 MNHEY, CDR2 SMNVEV (reference sequence). This CDR3 spans 16 amino acids. V lost 3 bases and J 0 bases, leaving 12 bases between the germline ends. This chain's CDR3 is CASSFFRQPSGNTIYF. In nucleotides, the CDR3 is TGTGCCAGCAGTTTTTTCAGACAGCCCTCTGGAAACACCATATATTTT.

This sequence joins TRBV4-1 and TRBJ2-2; D not certain. This CDR3 comprises 18 residues. CDR1 is MGHRA, CDR2 YSYEKL, per germline. V shed 1 base and J shed 5 bases, with 20 bases lying between them. The CDR3 coding sequence is TGCGCCAGCAGCCAAGTGAGGTTGTACACGTTTAGGACCGGGGAGCTGTTTTTT. Protein: CASSQVRLYTFRTGELFF.

V gene TRBV6-6 combines with J gene TRBJ2-3, with 7 bases fitting TRBD1. Germline V gene sequence: CDR1 MNHNY, CDR2 SVGAGI (reference sequence). The CDR3 has 13 amino acids. With V trimmed by 8 bases and J by 10 bases, 12 bases remained unmatched. The CDR3 coding sequence is TGTGCCAGCGGGACAGAGGGAGTAATTGCGCAGTATTTT. The encoded protein is CASGTEGVIAQYF.

The CDR3 DNA reads as TGTGCCAGCGGTAACCCAGGGGGCGGCACAGATACGCAGTATTTT. This translates into CASGNPGGGTDTQYF. V gene TRBV28 combines with J gene TRBJ2-3; 8 bases map to TRBD1. In germline, CDR1 is MDHEN, CDR2 SYDVKM. The CDR3 contains 15 residues. V lost 8 bases to trimming and J lost 1 base; unmatched junction nucleotides: 8.

In its sample, this clone was seen once. The chain employs TRBV28 and TRBJ1-6; 9 bases map to TRBD1. This CDR3 is 14 amino acids long. Germline V gene lookup returns CDR1 MDHEN and CDR2 SYDVKM. J was trimmed by 7 bases and V by 5 bases; bases with no gene match: 3. DNA of the CDR3: TGTGCCAGCAGTGTGACAGGGGGGAATTCACCCCTCCACTTT. Translation: CASSVTGGNSPLHF.

J is TRBJ2-4 and V is TRBV30; D unresolved. Looked up from germline, CDR1 is GTSNPN and CDR2 is SVGIG (reference sequence). V dropped 0 bases and J dropped 0 bases, with 12 bases sitting between them. The length of the CDR3 is 16 residues. The CDR3 is CAWSVRKELAKNIQYF. The CDR3 DNA reads TGTGCCTGGAGTGTACGAAAGGAGCTAGCCAAAAACATTCAGTACTTC.

The chain couples TRBV9 to TRBJ2-1, with D possibly being TRBD2 (6 bases). Germline CDR1 reads SGDLS; CDR2 reads YYNGEE. This CDR3 region has 16 residues. Trimming cost V 3 bases and J 5 bases, with 18 bases left between them. CDR3 bases: TGTGCCAGCAGCGCCAATTCGAGGGAGGTAAACAATGAGCAGTTCTTC. It is translated as CASSANSREVNNEQFF.

J is TRBJ2-5 and V is TRBV4-1, with unresolved D. The length of the CDR3 is 14 residues. Trimming removed 0 bases from V and 1 base from J, with 6 bases in between. CDR1 and CDR2 (germline): MGHRA, YSYEKL. CDR3 coding DNA: TGCGCCAGCAGCCAAGAGGGGTCCCAAGAGACCCAGTACTTC. Protein product: CASSQEGSQETQYF.

Worth noting for this clone: The same CDR3 arises from other DNA sequences in this sample as well. The V and J genes are TRBV19 and TRBJ2-7; 10 nucleotides agree with TRBD1. This CDR3 is 14 amino acids long. Germline V lookup: CDR1 LNHDA, CDR2 SQIVND (reference sequence). Trimming removed 1 base from V and 4 bases from J; junction bases left unmatched: 1. This CDR3 is CASSIGQGAYEQYF. The CDR3, as DNA: TGTGCCAGTAGTATAGGACAGGGGGCGTACGAGCAGTACTTC.

V usage is TRBV6-1 and J usage is TRBJ2-3; D might be TRBD2 (6 bases). There are 15 residues in the CDR3. CDR1 is MNHNS, CDR2 SASEGT, per germline. V lost 6 bases to trimming and J lost 1 base, with 14 bases between them. CDR3 amino acids: CASSHVASGTDTQYF. DNA of the CDR3: TGTGCCAGCAGCCATGTGGCTAGCGGCACAGATACGCAGTATTTT.

The rearrangement uses TRBV7-3 and TRBJ1-1, with TRBD1 identical over 8 bases. Germline CDR1 reads SGHTA; CDR2 reads FQGTGA. The CDR3 has 15 amino acids. V lost 2 bases to trimming and J lost 3 bases; unmatched junction nucleotides: 5. CDR3 nucleotides: TGTGCCAGCAGCTTAGGAGACAGGGGAGACACTGAAGCTTTCTTT. Translation: CASSLGDRGDTEAFF.

This clone was counted a few times. The genes are TRBV28 and TRBJ2-7, with TRBD1 identical over 10 bases. CDR1 MDHEN and CDR2 SYDVKM come from the germline V gene. CDR3 length: 14 residues. With V trimmed by 5 bases and J by 3 bases, 4 bases remained unmatched. The CDR3 reads CASSPGTGDYEQYF. The CDR3 coding sequence is TGTGCCAGCAGTCCCGGGACAGGGGACTACGAGCAGTACTTC.

The chain carries TRBV15 and TRBJ2-5; 9 bases map to TRBD1. Germline V gives CDR1 LNHNV, CDR2 YYDKDF (reference sequence). Trimming cost V 9 bases and J 10 bases; bases outside gene matches: 12. The CDR3 covers 13 residues. CDR3: CATGRDRAADQYF. CDR3 nucleotides: TGTGCCACGGGTCGGGACAGGGCAGCGGACCAGTACTTC.

This CDR3 reads CASSVATDTDTQYF. CDR3 DNA: TGTGCCAGCAGCGTAGCGACAGACACAGATACGCAGTATTTT. The chain joins TRBV9 to TRBJ2-3, with TRBD1 as a possible D gene (5 bases). Trimming stripped 0 bases from V and 2 bases from J, with 7 bases between. Germline CDR1 and CDR2: SGDLS and YYNGEE. The length of the CDR3 is 14 residues.

The chain couples TRBV6-1 to TRBJ2-7; TRBD1 matches at 9 bases. The CDR3 is made up of 16 amino acids. Germline V CDR1 and CDR2: MNHNS, SASEGT. V dropped 4 bases and J dropped 2; count of bases not matched to a gene: 9. This CDR3 reads CASSGSGTGPTYEQYF. The CDR3 bases are TGTGCCAGCAGTGGCTCCGGGACAGGGCCCACCTACGAGCAGTACTTC.

The chain uses TRBV28 and TRBJ2-1; 10 bases fit TRBD2. CDR1 and CDR2 from the germline V gene are MDHEN and SYDVKM. CDR3 length: 14 amino acids. V shed 3 bases and J 8 bases; nucleotides not matched to a gene: 4. This CDR3 reads CASSFSGREDEQFF. DNA for the CDR3: TGTGCCAGCAGTTTCAGCGGGAGGGAGGATGAGCAGTTCTTC.